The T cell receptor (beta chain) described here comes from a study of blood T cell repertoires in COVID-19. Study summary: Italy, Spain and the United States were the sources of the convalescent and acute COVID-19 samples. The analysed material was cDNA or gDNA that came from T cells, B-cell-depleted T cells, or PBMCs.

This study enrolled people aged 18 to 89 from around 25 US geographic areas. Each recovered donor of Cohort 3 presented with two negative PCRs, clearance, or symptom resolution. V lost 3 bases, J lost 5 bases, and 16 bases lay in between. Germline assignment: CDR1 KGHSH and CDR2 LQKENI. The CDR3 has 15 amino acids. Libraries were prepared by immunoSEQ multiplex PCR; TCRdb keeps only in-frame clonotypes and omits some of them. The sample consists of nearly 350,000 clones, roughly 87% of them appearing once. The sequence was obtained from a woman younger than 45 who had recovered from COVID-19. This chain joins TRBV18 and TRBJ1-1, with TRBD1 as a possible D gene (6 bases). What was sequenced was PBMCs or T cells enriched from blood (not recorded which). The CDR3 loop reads CASSPSTTTGTEAFF. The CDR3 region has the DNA TGTGCCAGCTCACCGTCGACGACTACAGGGACTGAAGCTTTCTTT.